What follows is one TCR beta chain and its context. Generated by immunoSEQ multiplex PCR, the TCRdb table keeps only in-frame clones and is missing some. The data hold approximately 310,000 clones, with around 87% observed a single time. These data are taken from a study of blood T cell repertoires in COVID-19. Study background: Nucleic acid was either cDNA or gDNA, and it came from T cells, B-cell-depleted T cells, or PBMCs.

Germline loops: CDR1 SGHRS, CDR2 YFSETQ. V lost 2 bases to trimming and J lost 6 bases, with 15 bases between them. This CDR3 is built from 15 residues. The source of this sequence is a man aged 45-65 years with active or convalescent COVID-19. The specimen sequenced was peripheral blood. The chain recombines TRBV5-1 with TRBJ2-1; TRBD2 might be the D (7 bases). CDR3 amino acids: CASSFGGAISNEQFF. CDR3 nucleotide sequence: TGCGCCAGCAGCTTTGGGGGGGCGATAAGCAATGAGCAGTTCTTC.